These 32 T cell receptor beta chains came from one sample sequenced in a study of cytomegalovirus exposure and HLA in healthy donors. The PCR employed 60 Vbeta primers together with 13 Jbeta primers. Produced via immunoSEQ multiplex PCR; TCRdb's table is partial and in-frame only. The sample consists of some 200,000 clones, roughly 80% of them appearing once. Sequences were obtained from PBMCs. These receptors came from a woman aged 18-29 years in good health and CMV-seronegative.

This chain uses TRBV10-3 with TRBJ1-3; tentative D call: TRBD1 (5 bases). This CDR3 contains 15 residues. Germline CDR1 reads ENHRY; CDR2 reads SYGVKD. Deletions cut 6 bases from V and 1 base from J, with 13 bases between. CDR3 sequence: CAISSARESGNTIYF. The CDR3 nucleotides read TGTGCCATCAGCTCTGCCAGGGAATCTGGAAACACCATATATTTT.

This chain connects TRBV5-1 to TRBJ1-2, with D hard to call. This CDR3 region has 19 residues. Germline CDR1 reads SGHRS; CDR2 reads YFSETQ. Deletions cut 5 bases from V and 3 bases from J, with 29 bases between. The CDR3 nucleotides are TGCGCCAGCAGTATCCCGACGTTAGCCGCTGTCGAGGATGACTATGGCTACACCTTC. The encoded protein is CASSIPTLAAVEDDYGYTF.

The J gene is TRBJ2-7, the V gene TRBV29-1; 7 bases are shared with TRBD1. The CDR3 is 14 residues long. V lost 0 bases, J lost 4 bases, and 6 bases stayed unmatched. Germline loops: CDR1 SQVTM, CDR2 ANQGSEA. CDR3 bases: TGCAGCGTTGAAGATCTGGGGACAGTTTACGAGCAGTACGTC. Translating it yields CSVEDLGTVYEQYV.

J is TRBJ1-1 and V is TRBV6-6; 7 nucleotides agree with TRBD1. This CDR3 has 15 amino acids. The V segment lost 7 bases and the J segment 5 bases; nucleotides outside the gene matches: 13. Per the germline V gene, CDR1 is MNHNY and CDR2 is SVGAGI (reference sequence). CDR3 sequence reads: CASTPLRGQGTEAFF. CDR3 nucleotide sequence: TGTGCCAGCACCCCCTTGAGGGGGCAGGGGACTGAAGCTTTCTTT.

The chain carries TRBV11-2 and TRBJ2-2; 8 positions match TRBD2. CDR3 length: 16 amino acids. Germline V CDR1 and CDR2: SGHAT, FQNNGV. J lost 7 bases, V lost 1 base, and 8 bases had no gene match. DNA of the CDR3: TGTGCCAGCAGCTTAGGGGGAGCGGGAGATGACGGGGAGCTGTTTTTT. Amino acids: CASSLGGAGDDGELFF.

The chain joins TRBV6-6 to TRBJ2-3; TRBD2 is a possible D gene (6 bases). Looked up from germline, CDR1 is MNHNY and CDR2 is SVGAGI (reference sequence). Between the trimmed V and J ends, which lost 6 bases and 6 bases, there was a span of 22 bases. The CDR3 is 16 residues long. The CDR3 DNA reads as TGTGCCAGCAGGGGAGGAGCGACTGGGGGAGGCGATACGCAGTATTTT. It translates to CASRGGATGGGDTQYF.

V usage is TRBV25-1 and J usage is TRBJ2-7, with D perhaps matching TRBD1 (5 bases). The CDR3 is made up of 15 amino acids. The germline CDR1 and CDR2 sequences are MGHDK and SYGVNS. Trimming removed 2 bases from V and 2 bases from J, with 13 bases in between. The CDR3 region has the DNA TGTGCCAGCAGTGAAAGCGACAGCCCCACCTACGAGCAGTACTTC. This codes for CASSESDSPTYEQYF.

This clone was seen more than once but under ten times. The J gene is TRBJ1-1, the V gene TRBV4-3; D is perhaps TRBD1 (5 bases). The V and J ends lost 0 bases and 0 bases respectively, with 11 bases between them. This CDR3 region has 16 residues. Germline V gene sequence: CDR1 LGHNA, CDR2 YSLEER. The CDR3 bases are TGCGCCAGCAGCCAAGATTCGGAGGGGCTGAACACTGAAGCTTTCTTT. It codes for CASSQDSEGLNTEAFF.

This clone was recorded once. The chain couples TRBV30 to TRBJ1-6; no clear D gene. This CDR3 is 13 amino acids long. The germline V gene has CDR1 GTSNPN and CDR2 SVGIG (reference sequence). V lost 8 bases, J lost 6 bases, and 14 bases lay in between. In DNA, the CDR3 is TGTGCCCGGAAGGGCGGACTTAATTCACCCCTCCACTTT. This gives the protein CARKGGLNSPLHF.

The chain is built from TRBV6-5 and TRBJ2-3, with D hard to call. Germline V gives CDR1 MNHEY, CDR2 SVGAGI. This CDR3 region has 13 residues. V was pared by 7 bases and J by 0 bases, with 8 bases between. The CDR3 protein is CASKVGSTDTQYF. CDR3 sequence (DNA): TGTGCCAGCAAGGTCGGGAGCACAGATACGCAGTATTTT.

This chain connects TRBV5-4 to TRBJ2-7; possible D gene TRBD2, 5 bases. Per germline, CDR1 SGHNT and CDR2 YYREEE (reference sequence). The CDR3 sequence is 14 residues long. Trimming left V 5 bases short and J 2 bases short, with 14 bases between. CDR3 region: CASRYRRNAYEQYV. Here the CDR3 DNA reads TGTGCCAGCAGATACCGGAGGAACGCCTACGAGCAGTACGTC.

The chain has TRBV2 and TRBJ2-1; the D gene is possibly TRBD2 (6 bases). The germline V and J ends were trimmed by 0 bases and 8 bases, with 11 bases remaining between them. CDR1 is SNHLY, CDR2 FYNNEI, per germline. This CDR3 contains 14 residues. CDR3 sequence: CASSEALPGDEQFF. The CDR3 DNA follows: TGTGCCAGCAGTGAAGCGCTTCCGGGGGATGAGCAGTTCTTC.

The J gene is TRBJ2-7, the V gene TRBV6-1, with unresolved D. V shed 7 bases and J shed 2 bases, with 9 bases lying between them. Germline-derived CDR1 and CDR2 are MNHNS and SASEGT. There are 12 residues in the CDR3. CDR3 residues: CASTAGTYEQYV. The CDR3 coding sequence is TGTGCCAGCACGGCAGGAACCTACGAGCAGTACGTC.

This chain links TRBV7-9 with TRBJ1-2; TRBD1 matches 8 bases. J gave up 4 bases and V 5 bases, and 9 bases lay outside the gene matches. The CDR3 runs to 15 residues. From germline, CDR1 is SEHNR and CDR2 FQNEAQ (reference sequence). The CDR3 is CASSIESGGSYGYTF. The CDR3 nucleotides read TGTGCCAGCAGCATAGAGTCAGGGGGCAGCTATGGCTACACCTTC.

This chain joins TRBV15 and TRBJ1-3; D is unresolved. V was cut by 5 bases and J by 8 bases, with 13 bases left in between. Germline V gene data show CDR1 as LNHNV and CDR2 as YYDKDF (reference sequence). The CDR3 consists of 13 residues. The CDR3 is CATSPAGWDTIYF. CDR3 DNA sequence: TGTGCCACCAGCCCTGCAGGATGGGACACCATATATTTT. Together with reference TRBV15 and TRBJ1-3, the CDR3 gives the full variable domain: DAMVIQNPRYQVTQFGKPVTLSCSQTLNHNVMYWYQQKSSQAPKLLFHYYDKDFNNEADTPDNFQSRRPNTSFCFLDIRSPGLGDTAMYLCATSPAGWDTIYFGEGSWLTVV.

This clone has just a few counts. The chain joins TRBV7-9 to TRBJ1-1; no clear D. The length of the CDR3 is 14 residues. In germline, CDR1 is SEHNR, CDR2 FQNEAQ (reference sequence). V dropped 1 base and J dropped 4 bases, with 10 bases sitting between them. The CDR3 protein is CASSLEVVSTEAFF. CDR3 DNA sequence: TGTGCCAGCAGCTTAGAAGTGGTTAGCACTGAAGCTTTCTTT.

The rearrangement joins TRBV6-6 to TRBJ2-4; 7 positions agree with TRBD2. The CDR3 sequence is 16 residues long. CDR1 is MNHNY and CDR2 is SVGAGI in the germline V gene (reference sequence). V was clipped by 6 bases and J by 1 base; unmatched bases: 9. The CDR3 loop reads CASSFLGEGAKNIQYF. The CDR3 DNA is TGTGCCAGCAGCTTCCTAGGGGAGGGGGCCAAAAACATTCAGTACTTC.

The chain uses TRBV19 and TRBJ2-7; possibly TRBD1 for D (6 bases). Per the germline V gene, CDR1 is LNHDA and CDR2 is SQIVND (reference sequence). The V and J ends lost 7 bases and 5 bases respectively, with 18 bases between them. This CDR3 region has 14 residues. Written as DNA, the CDR3 is TGTGCCAGTACCCCCCCCTGGGACAATAACGAGCAGTACTTC. Translated: CASTPPWDNNEQYF.

This clone has only a few counts. The rearrangement links TRBV28 to TRBJ2-7, with TRBD2 as a possible D gene (6 bases). The CDR3 is made up of 14 amino acids. CDR1 is MDHEN and CDR2 is SYDVKM in the germline V gene. The V end was cut by 4 bases, the J end by 2 bases, with 12 bases between. Here the CDR3 DNA reads TGTGCCAGCAGTTCACCCGGGAGAGCCTACGAGCAGTACTTC. The encoded protein is CASSSPGRAYEQYF.

This chain uses TRBV7-8 with TRBJ2-3, with 11 positions matching TRBD1. The CDR3 length is 14 residues. J lost 4 bases, V lost 4 bases, and 1 base had no gene match. Germline CDR1 and CDR2: SGHVS and FQNEAQ. The CDR3: CASSWGQGADTQYF. In nucleotides, the CDR3 is TGTGCCAGCAGCTGGGGACAGGGGGCAGATACGCAGTATTTT.

J is TRBJ2-5 and V is TRBV6-5; TRBD2 is a possible D gene (6 bases). The end of the DNA is better explained by TRBJ2-7, so the J call may be wrong. Looked up from germline, CDR1 is MNHEY and CDR2 is SVGAGI. The CDR3 is 15 residues long. CDR3 sequence (DNA): TGTGCCAGCAGTTATAAGGGAGGCGGGTACTACGAGCAGTACTTC. It codes for CASSYKGGGYYEQYF.

The chain couples TRBV15 to TRBJ2-1; D is perhaps TRBD2 (6 bases). Germline assignment: CDR1 LNHNV and CDR2 YYDKDF (reference sequence). Between the trimmed V and J ends, which lost 5 bases and 2 bases, there was a span of 16 bases. This CDR3 is built from 16 residues. CDR3 amino acids: CATSGGVAVPYNEQFF. Written as DNA, the CDR3 is TGTGCCACCAGCGGAGGGGTAGCGGTGCCCTACAATGAGCAGTTCTTC.

The chain links TRBV5-6 to TRBJ2-6; 10 bases are shared with TRBD1. V trimming: 2 bases; J trimming: 3 bases; junction bases outside the gene matches: 5. This CDR3 comprises 17 residues. Per the germline V gene, CDR1 is SGHDT and CDR2 is YYEEEE. The CDR3 reads CASSFRQGAIGANVLTF. DNA for the CDR3: TGTGCCAGCAGCTTTCGACAGGGGGCGATTGGGGCCAACGTCCTGACTTTC.

V and J are TRBV6-5 and TRBJ2-1; possible D gene TRBD1, 5 bases. In germline, CDR1 is MNHEY, CDR2 SVGAGI. The CDR3 is 14 residues long. V lost 0 bases, J lost 9 bases, and 12 bases lay in between. DNA for the CDR3: TGTGCCAGCAGTTACTCGAGACAGTTGCCTGAGCAGTTCTTC. Encoded protein: CASSYSRQLPEQFF.

The chain joins TRBV19 to TRBJ2-1; tentative D call: TRBD2 (6 bases). The ends were cut back, 10 bases at V and 10 bases at J, with 14 bases in the middle. CDR3 length equals 11 residues. Germline V gives CDR1 LNHDA, CDR2 SQIVND (reference sequence). The CDR3 DNA is TGTGCCACGTCTCTAGCGTTCGAGCAGTTCTTC. Its translation: CATSLAFEQFF.

The genes are TRBV7-8 and TRBJ2-7; a possible D gene is TRBD1 (6 bases). This CDR3 spans 13 amino acids. Trimming removed 2 bases at V and 4 bases at J, with 9 bases between. The germline gives CDR1 SGHVS, CDR2 FQNEAQ. Here the CDR3 DNA reads TGTGCCAGCAGCTTACACAGGGATTACGAGCAGTACTTC. Translated: CASSLHRDYEQYF.

In its sample, this clone was seen a few times. The rearrangement uses TRBV10-3 and TRBJ1-1, with a tentative D call TRBD1 (5 bases). There are 12 residues in the CDR3. The germline V gene has CDR1 ENHRY and CDR2 SYGVKD. V was pared by 3 bases and J by 11 bases, with 13 bases between. The CDR3 nucleotides are TGTGCCATCAGTGACTCGGGGGAAAGGGCTTTCTTT. Amino acids: CAISDSGERAFF.

This clone was detected once. The chain combines TRBV7-9 with TRBJ2-3; 7 positions match TRBD2. The germline V gene has CDR1 SEHNR and CDR2 FQNEAQ (reference sequence). The CDR3 is made up of 15 amino acids. J lost 2 bases, V lost 5 bases, and 7 bases had no gene match. The CDR3 spells CASSIGTTDTDTQYF. Here the CDR3 DNA reads TGTGCCAGCAGCATCGGGACTACAGACACAGATACGCAGTATTTT.

The rearrangement links TRBV27 to TRBJ1-2; TRBD1 matches at 9 bases. In germline, CDR1 is MNHEY, CDR2 SMNVEV (reference sequence). Losses at the gene ends were 5 bases for V and 5 bases for J; bases not matched to a gene: 12. There are 16 residues in the CDR3. The CDR3 sequence: CASSTNPAGTGYGYTF. CDR3 DNA: TGTGCCAGCAGTACAAATCCCGCCGGGACAGGGTATGGCTACACCTTC.

This clone was seen only once. The chain uses TRBV4-3 and TRBJ2-5, with D tentatively TRBD2 (5 bases). Germline V gene sequence: CDR1 LGHNA, CDR2 YSLEER. The CDR3 spans 16 residues. The V and J ends lost 0 bases and 1 base respectively, with 12 bases between them. In nucleotides, the CDR3 is TGCGCCAGCAGCCAAGAAATTTGGGGAGCCCAAGAGACCCAGTACTTC. Translating gives CASSQEIWGAQETQYF.

J is TRBJ2-5 and V is TRBV5-6; D gene ambiguous. Deletions cut 2 bases from V and 3 bases from J, with 5 bases between. Per the germline V gene, CDR1 is SGHDT and CDR2 is YYEEEE. There are 12 residues in the CDR3. CDR3: CASSFAEETQYF. CDR3 coding DNA: TGTGCCAGCAGCTTTGCAGAAGAGACCCAGTACTTC.

The chain combines TRBV28 with TRBJ2-7, with a tentative D call TRBD2 (6 bases). The CDR3 covers 16 residues. CDR1 and CDR2 from the germline V gene are MDHEN and SYDVKM. V was pared by 7 bases and J by 1 base, with 20 bases between. CDR3 coding DNA: TGTGCCAGCAATGGGTATTCCGGGACTTATTCCTACGAGCAGTACTTC. This encodes CASNGYSGTYSYEQYF.